The 24 T cell receptor beta chains in this list originate from one sample, sequenced in a study of metastatic and nonmetastatic thyroid tumors. Before thyroid surgery, none of the patients had received any treatment. TCRdb re-called the PCR reads with MiXCR. The table shows tens of thousands of clones, with roughly an eighth occurring only once. Sequencing input: blood. The receptors originated from a female donor with papillary thyroid cancer or a benign thyroid nodule (not recorded which). Some clones in this sample may be carry-over from other donors' samples.

This clone was seen many times. The V gene is TRBV5-1, the J gene TRBJ2-1, with a possible D match to TRBD2 (6 bases). Germline CDR1 is SGHRS and CDR2 is YFSETQ. V lost 4 bases to trimming and J lost 6 bases, with 14 bases between them. CDR3 size: 14 residues. The CDR3 sequence: CASSGLTSSNEQFF. CDR3 sequence (DNA): TGCGCCAGCAGCGGGCTGACTAGTTCCAATGAGCAGTTCTTC.

The table lists this clone with many counts. V gene TRBV28 combines with J gene TRBJ2-5; D unresolved. Trimming pared 4 bases from V and 1 base from J, leaving 4 bases between. Germline V gene sequence: CDR1 MDHEN, CDR2 SYDVKM. This CDR3 is 12 amino acids long. The CDR3 bases are TGTGCCAGCAGTTACCGCCAAGAGACCCAGTACTTC. Its translation is CASSYRQETQYF.

This clone was seen ten or more times. The chain is built from TRBV2 and TRBJ1-4; 7 bases are a match to TRBD1. Germline V lookup: CDR1 SNHLY, CDR2 FYNNEI. The ends lost 7 bases at V and 10 bases at J; junction bases unmatched: 12. This CDR3 spans 14 amino acids. The DNA for the CDR3 is TGTGCCAGCACCTCCAGGGGGTTGTGGGCAAAACTGTTTTTT. As protein: CASTSRGLWAKLFF.

This clone appeared many times. This sequence joins TRBV7-2 and TRBJ2-7; possibly TRBD2 for D (6 bases). The germline V gene has CDR1 SGHTA and CDR2 FQGNSA. The CDR3 has 15 residues. Trimming pared 4 bases from V and 3 bases from J, leaving 16 bases between. The CDR3: CASSSRMGGLYEQYF. For the CDR3, the DNA is TGTGCCAGCAGCTCTCGAATGGGAGGCCTCTACGAGCAGTACTTC.

As concerns this clone: This clone may be a read error of a much larger clone one base away. The chain links TRBV5-6 to TRBJ1-5; a possible D gene is TRBD1 (5 bases). The CDR3 extends over 14 amino acids. The germline V gene encodes CDR1 SGHDT and CDR2 YYEEEE. CDR3 loop: CAISLGRNNQPQHF. In DNA, the CDR3 is TGTGCCATCAGCTTGGGGCGGAACAATCAGCCCCAGCATTTT.

Many counts were recorded for this clone. V gene TRBV5-1 combines with J gene TRBJ2-2, with 7 bases aligning to TRBD1. This CDR3 region has 15 residues. Trimming removed 4 bases from V and 1 base from J; junction bases left unmatched: 4. Germline V gives CDR1 SGHRS, CDR2 YFSETQ. This chain's CDR3 is CASSPGTVNTGELFF. DNA of the CDR3: TGCGCCAGCAGCCCTGGGACAGTGAACACCGGGGAGCTGTTTTTT.

The CDR3 DNA reads as TGTGCCTGGAGTCTTGCCGGGGGGATGGGTTCACCCCTCCACTTT. Translated: CAWSLAGGMGSPLHF. The rearrangement links TRBV30 to TRBJ1-6; a weak D match, TRBD1 (5 bases). This CDR3 has 15 residues. Germline V gene lookup returns CDR1 GTSNPN and CDR2 SVGIG (reference sequence). V lost 2 bases and J 9 bases, leaving 17 bases between the germline ends.

At least ten counts were recorded for this clone. The chain couples TRBV9 to TRBJ2-2; D gene ambiguous. The CDR3 sequence is 15 residues long. Per germline, CDR1 SGDLS and CDR2 YYNGEE. V was cut by 0 bases and J by 0 bases, with 6 bases left in between. The CDR3 here is CASSVATANTGELFF. The CDR3 DNA sequence: TGTGCCAGCAGCGTAGCCACCGCGAACACCGGGGAGCTGTTTTTT.

The chain joins TRBV2 to TRBJ1-6; a weak D match, TRBD1 (6 bases). V gave up 7 bases and J gave up 5 bases, with 15 bases separating them. There are 15 residues in the CDR3. Germline V gives CDR1 SNHLY, CDR2 FYNNEI. The CDR3 nucleotides read TGTGCCAGCACCCCCAGGGGTCGGGATAATTCACCCCTCCACTTT. Translation: CASTPRGRDNSPLHF.

Ten or more counts support this clone. Other DNA sequences in this sample translate to the same CDR3. The chain has TRBV6-4 and TRBJ2-3, with 12 bases matching TRBD1. The V and J ends lost 0 bases and 4 bases, in that order; junction bases with no gene match: 2. CDR3 length equals 16 residues. Germline CDR1 is MRHNA and CDR2 is SNTAGT. The CDR3, as DNA: TGTGCCAGCAGTGACTCAGGGACAGGGGGCGCAGATACGCAGTATTTT. This codes for CASSDSGTGGADTQYF.

The chain carries TRBV5-1 and TRBJ2-7, with TRBD2 identical over 9 bases. CDR1 is SGHRS and CDR2 is YFSETQ in the germline V gene. J was trimmed by 3 bases and V by 0 bases; bases with no gene match: 10. The CDR3 is made up of 17 amino acids. CDR3: CASSLVWREGRGYEQYF. In nucleotides, the CDR3 is TGCGCCAGCAGCTTGGTGTGGCGGGAGGGCCGGGGCTACGAGCAGTACTTC.

This clone came up many times. The chain combines TRBV11-2 with TRBJ2-2; 9 nucleotides match TRBD2. CDR3 size: 16 residues. CDR1 and CDR2 from the germline V gene are SGHAT and FQNNGV. J lost 0 bases, V lost 4 bases, and 3 bases had no gene match. The CDR3 DNA reads as TGTGCCAGCAGCTCGGCTAGCGGGGCGAACACCGGGGAGCTGTTTTTT. This translates into CASSSASGANTGELFF.

There are a few counts of this clone. One junction end disagrees with the germline gene, perhaps due to a read error. V and J are TRBV15 and TRBJ2-2; a possible D gene is TRBD1 (5 bases). The CDR3 totals 15 residues. Per the germline V gene, CDR1 is LNHNV and CDR2 is YYDKDF (reference sequence). CDR3: CANSDNRQGISELFF. Written as DNA, the CDR3 is TGTGCCAACAGCGACAACCGGCAGGGTATCTCGGAGCTGTTTTTT.

The sample holds a few counts of this clone. This may come from a read error, since a much larger clone is one base off. This rearrangement joins TRBV6-4 to TRBJ2-3, with no clear D. Germline CDR1 and CDR2: MRHNA and SNTAGT. Between the trimmed V and J ends, which lost 2 bases and 2 bases, there was a span of 8 bases. The CDR3 has 14 residues. The CDR3 sequence: CASSDGVHTDTQYF. CDR3 DNA: TGTGCCAGCAGTGACGGAGTGCACACAGATACGCAGTATTTT.

This clone was counted many times. The chain links TRBV6-2 or TRBV6-3 to TRBJ1-2, with a possible D match to TRBD1 (5 bases). Germline assignment: CDR1 MNHEY and CDR2 SVGEGT. CDR3 length: 15 residues. The germline V and J ends were trimmed by 5 bases and 5 bases, with 18 bases remaining between them. As DNA, the CDR3 is TGTGCCAGCAGTGACAGATTTCTGATTCGGTATGGCTACACCTTC. Translating gives CASSDRFLIRYGYTF.

This clone came up many times. The V and J genes are TRBV2 and TRBJ2-1; D is possibly TRBD2 (7 bases). V lost 6 bases, J lost 8 bases, and 8 bases lay in between. Per the germline V gene, CDR1 is SNHLY and CDR2 is FYNNEI. The CDR3 is made up of 11 amino acids. CDR3 amino acids: CASRGGHEQFF. As DNA, the CDR3 is TGTGCCAGCAGGGGGGGGCATGAGCAGTTCTTC.

This clone was detected ten times or more. The chain combines TRBV5-1 with TRBJ2-3; D may be TRBD2 (6 bases). This CDR3 has 16 amino acids. CDR1 is SGHRS and CDR2 is YFSETQ in the germline V gene. Trimming took 0 bases from V and 3 from J, leaving 14 bases between them. This CDR3 is CASSLAETGVTDTQYF. The CDR3 region has the DNA TGCGCCAGCAGCTTGGCCGAAACGGGAGTAACAGATACGCAGTATTTT.

The table lists this clone with many counts. This chain uses TRBV20-1 with TRBJ2-7, with 12 bases fitting TRBD1. V shed 3 bases and J 4 bases; nucleotides not matched to a gene: 7. This CDR3 contains 15 residues. Germline values: CDR1 DFQATT, CDR2 SNEGSKA (reference sequence). The CDR3 bases are TGCAGTGCTAGCCCCTGGGACAGGGGGCTGTACGAGCAGTACTTC. Amino acid sequence: CSASPWDRGLYEQYF.

The chain uses TRBV24-1 and TRBJ2-5; TRBD2 agrees at 14 bases. The trim removed 5 bases at V and 3 bases at J, leaving 1 base unmatched. There are 15 residues in the CDR3. Germline V lookup: CDR1 KGHDR, CDR2 SFDVKD. In nucleotides, the CDR3 is TGTGCCACCAGTGCGACTAGCGGGAGGGAAGAGACCCAGTACTTC. Translation gives CATSATSGREETQYF.

This clone was picked up many times. The rearrangement links TRBV5-1 to TRBJ2-3; TRBD1 matches at 9 bases. Germline CDR1 SGHRS, CDR2 YFSETQ. The CDR3 spans 15 residues. V was clipped by 4 bases and J by 1 base; unmatched bases: 4. This CDR3 reads CASSPQGAGTDTQYF. CDR3 DNA: TGCGCCAGCAGCCCACAGGGGGCCGGCACAGATACGCAGTATTTT.

This sequence joins TRBV5-4 and TRBJ1-2; D may be TRBD1 (5 bases). Trimming stripped 4 bases from V and 6 bases from J, with 19 bases between. This CDR3 spans 15 amino acids. Germline CDR1 and CDR2: SGHNT and YYREEE (reference sequence). The chain's CDR3 is CASSTFLGRAHGYTF. The CDR3 DNA follows: TGTGCCAGCAGCACCTTTTTGGGCAGGGCCCATGGCTACACCTTC. Full variable domain (rest looked up from reference TRBV5-4 and TRBJ1-2): ETGVTQSPTHLIKTRGQQVTLRCSSQSGHNTVSWYQQALGQGPQFIFQYYREEENGRGNFPPRFSGLQFPNYSSELNVNALELDDSALYLCASSTFLGRAHGYTFGSGTRLTVV.

This clone was observed at least ten times. The chain joins TRBV29-1 to TRBJ1-2; D perhaps matches TRBD1 (6 bases). Deletions cut 3 bases from V and 7 bases from J, with 6 bases between. Germline V gene sequence: CDR1 SQVTM, CDR2 ANQGSEA. This CDR3 spans 10 amino acids. CDR3 in amino acids: CSVETGGYTF. DNA of the CDR3: TGCAGCGTTGAGACAGGTGGCTACACCTTC.

The chain carries TRBV24-1 and TRBJ2-3, with D maybe TRBD2 (5 bases). Trimming removed 9 bases from V and 1 base from J, with 16 bases in between. The germline CDR1 and CDR2 sequences are KGHDR and SFDVKD. CDR3 length: 15 residues. CDR3 in amino acids: CATGKTGSGTDTQYF. The CDR3 DNA sequence: TGTGCCACCGGGAAGACGGGGTCGGGCACAGATACGCAGTATTTT.

As for this clone: At one of its ends the junction is not consistent with the germline gene, which may arise from a read error. The chain recombines TRBV12-3 or TRBV12-4 with TRBJ2-1; D is undetermined. CDR3 length: 11 amino acids. CDR3 region: CASILVNGQFF. CDR3 sequence (DNA): TGTGCCAGCATTTTAGTCAATGGGCAGTTCTTC.